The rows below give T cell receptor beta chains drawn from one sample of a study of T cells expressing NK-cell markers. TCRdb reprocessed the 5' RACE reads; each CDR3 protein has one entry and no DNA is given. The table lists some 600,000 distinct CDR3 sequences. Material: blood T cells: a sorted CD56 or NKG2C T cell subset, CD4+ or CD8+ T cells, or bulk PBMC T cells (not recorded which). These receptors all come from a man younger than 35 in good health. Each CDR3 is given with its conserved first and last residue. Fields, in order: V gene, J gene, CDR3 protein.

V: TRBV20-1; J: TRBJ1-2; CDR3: CSARAPGQTTNYGYTF
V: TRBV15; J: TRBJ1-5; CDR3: CATSMRQGADQPQHF
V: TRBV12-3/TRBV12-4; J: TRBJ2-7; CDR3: CASSGRQGIFSYEQYF
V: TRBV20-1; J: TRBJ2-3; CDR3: CSASGVADTDTQYF
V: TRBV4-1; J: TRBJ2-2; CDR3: CASSQDVPTSGAGELFF
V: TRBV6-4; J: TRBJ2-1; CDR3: CASSDSLAVREEQFF
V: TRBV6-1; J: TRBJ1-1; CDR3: CASSPGKMNTEAFF
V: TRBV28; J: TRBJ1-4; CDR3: CASSQKEKLFF
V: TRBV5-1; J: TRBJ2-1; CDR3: CASSSEGVMQFF
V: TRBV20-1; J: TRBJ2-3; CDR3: CSARIWPSNTQYF
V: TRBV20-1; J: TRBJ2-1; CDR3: CSASYRGGNEQFF
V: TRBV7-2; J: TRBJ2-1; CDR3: CASSPGQGTAQFF
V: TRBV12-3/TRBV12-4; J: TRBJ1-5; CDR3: CASSPGTGVDSNQPQHF
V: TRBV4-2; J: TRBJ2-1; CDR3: CASSQERSGPNEQFF
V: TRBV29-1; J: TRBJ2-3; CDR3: CSVERTSGLSTDTQYF
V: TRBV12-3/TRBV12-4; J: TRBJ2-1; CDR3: CASSFVVGTGSRSTSYNEQFF
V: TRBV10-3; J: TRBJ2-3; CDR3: CAISEWGQTDTQYF
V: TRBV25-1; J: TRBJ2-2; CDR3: CASSGAGVHTGELFF
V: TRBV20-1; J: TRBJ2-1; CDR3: CSARDPLPTSGYNEQFF
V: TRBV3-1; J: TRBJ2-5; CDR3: CASSPPSDQETQYF
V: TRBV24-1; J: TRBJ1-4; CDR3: CATSDLQDEEKLFF
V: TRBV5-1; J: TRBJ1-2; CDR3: CASSVDRALNYGYTF
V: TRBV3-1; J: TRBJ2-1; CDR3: CASSPDTDLPNEQFF
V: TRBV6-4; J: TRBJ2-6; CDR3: CASSPNRVSGANVLTF
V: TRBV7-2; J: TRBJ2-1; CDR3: CASSLLGGVDEQFF
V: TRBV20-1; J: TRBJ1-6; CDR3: CSARVTPEAPLHF
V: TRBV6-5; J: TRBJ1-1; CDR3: CASSYMRGALNTEAFF
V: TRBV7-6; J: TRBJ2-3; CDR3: CASSLFQSLSTDTQYF
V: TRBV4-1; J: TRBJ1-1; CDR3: CASSQTEMNTEAFF
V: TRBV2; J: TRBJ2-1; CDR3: CACGTYYNEQFF
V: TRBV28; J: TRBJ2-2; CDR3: CASRVGNILTGELFF
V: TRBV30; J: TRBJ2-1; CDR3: CAWSGGRGLSYNEQFF
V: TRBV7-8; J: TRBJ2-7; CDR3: CASSRGPGAINEQYF
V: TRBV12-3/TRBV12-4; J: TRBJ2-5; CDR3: CASSLDGTLQETQYF
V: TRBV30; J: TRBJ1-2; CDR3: CAGRTGDQDGYTF
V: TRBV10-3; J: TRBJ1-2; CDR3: CAISESVTGHSNYGYTF
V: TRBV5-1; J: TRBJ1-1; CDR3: CASSLDPQGTGEAFF
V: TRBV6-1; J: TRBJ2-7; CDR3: CASSPMGQGGTYEQYF
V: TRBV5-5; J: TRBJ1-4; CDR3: CASSTGDANEKLFF
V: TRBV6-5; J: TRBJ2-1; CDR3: CASSWGPQDLYNEQFF
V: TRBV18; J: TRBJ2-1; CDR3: CASSSRAENYNEQFF
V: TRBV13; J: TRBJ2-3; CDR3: CASSSRDYPLTDTQYF
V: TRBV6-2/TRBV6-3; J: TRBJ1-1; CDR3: CASSYEYYRTLNTEAFF
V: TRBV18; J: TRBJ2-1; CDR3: CASSPIAATYNEQFF